One and the same sample provided the 2 T cell receptor beta chains below, sequenced in a study of siplizumab effects on memory and regulatory T cells (dated by TCRdb to between 2017 and 2020). Preparation of the library involved the immunoSEQ multiplex PCR assay. In TCRdb, the immuneACCESS table is reduced to in-frame sequences with V and J assigned. These tables do not hold every clone; where another copy was compared, an unresolved V gene accounts for under half, and the others remain unexplained. In all, the sample holds about 100,000 clones, and about 94% of those were seen once. 1% to 1.5% of the sample goes to the ten largest clones. The specimen sequenced was non-Treg CD4+ T cells sorted from blood. Reading the label with the study, this specimen's cell subset or site is: FACS-sorted unstimulated CD4+ non-regulatory T cells. Receptor source: a human donor in good health.

The chain couples TRBV19 to TRBJ2-1, with 9 bases fitting TRBD2. Germline trimming cut 3 bases from V and 7 bases from J; bases unmatched to any gene: 13. The CDR3 runs to 17 residues. Per germline, CDR1 LNHDA and CDR2 SQIVND (reference sequence). As DNA, the CDR3 is TGTGCCAGTAGTATCTGGGGAGCGGGAGGTCAAAGGAATGAGCAGTTCTTC. This translates into CASSIWGAGGQRNEQFF.

This sequence joins TRBV27 and TRBJ2-2; D might be TRBD1 (5 bases). The ends were cut back, 3 bases at V and 2 bases at J, with 16 bases in the middle. The CDR3 runs 17 residues. CDR1 is MNHEY, CDR2 SMNVEV, per germline (reference sequence). CDR3 region: CASSLGPGPGNTGELFF. DNA for the CDR3: TGTGCCAGCAGTTTGGGGCCCGGACCAGGAAACACCGGGGAGCTGTTTTTT.